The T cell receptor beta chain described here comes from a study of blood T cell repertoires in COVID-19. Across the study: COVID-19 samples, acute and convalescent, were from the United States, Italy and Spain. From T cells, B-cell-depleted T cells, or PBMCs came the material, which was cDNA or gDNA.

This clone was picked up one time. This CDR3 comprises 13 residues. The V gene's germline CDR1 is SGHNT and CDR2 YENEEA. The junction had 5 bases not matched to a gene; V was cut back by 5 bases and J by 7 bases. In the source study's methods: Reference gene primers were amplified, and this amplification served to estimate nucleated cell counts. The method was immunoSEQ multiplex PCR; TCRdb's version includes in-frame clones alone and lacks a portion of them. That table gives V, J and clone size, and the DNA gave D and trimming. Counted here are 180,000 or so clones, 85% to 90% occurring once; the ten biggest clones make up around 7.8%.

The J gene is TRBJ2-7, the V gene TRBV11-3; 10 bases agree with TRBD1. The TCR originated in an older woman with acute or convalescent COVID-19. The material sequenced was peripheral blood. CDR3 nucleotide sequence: TGTGCCAGCAGCCCGACAGGGGGCGGTGAGCAGTACTTC. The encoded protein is CASSPTGGGEQYF.